The T cell receptor beta chain described here comes from a study of blood T cell repertoires in COVID-19. This CDR3 is built from 14 residues. V was clipped by 3 bases and J by 2 bases; unmatched bases: 5. Germline assignment: CDR1 SGDLS and CDR2 YYNGEE. Sequencing was performed with immunoSEQ multiplex PCR; in TCRdb, only in-frame clones are kept and a portion is missing. Of 20,000 to 30,000 clones listed, approximately 80% are singletons. This receptor was identified in a man at least 80 years old with active or convalescent COVID-19. V is TRBV9 and J is TRBJ2-7; 7 bases align to TRBD2. The sequenced material came from peripheral blood. CDR3 coding DNA: TGTGCCAGCAGCGCTCACCGGGGGGCCTACGAGCAGTACTTC. Its translation is CASSAHRGAYEQYF.